The T cell receptor beta chain under discussion was sequenced for a study of cytomegalovirus exposure and HLA in healthy donors. Broader study findings: Indistinguishable V segments such as TRBV6-2 and TRBV6-3 were excluded.

This PCR relied on a set of 60 Vbeta primers and 13 Jbeta primers. Here immunoSEQ multiplex PCR was the method, and the copy in TCRdb shows in-frame clones only, minus some. Here the sample spans about 110,000 clones, over 80% being singletons. V dropped 0 bases and J dropped 4; count of bases not matched to a gene: 4. CDR1 and CDR2 (germline): LGHNA, YNFKEQ. CDR3 size: 16 residues. Comments on this clone: Its antigen remains unknown.

Sequencing used PBMCs. V is TRBV4-2 and J is TRBJ2-5; 11 bases are a match to TRBD2. The sequence was collected from a man aged 30 to 39 in good health and CMV-seropositive. The CDR3 protein is CASSQDSSGGPETQYF. In DNA, the CDR3 is TGTGCCAGCAGCCAAGATTCTAGCGGGGGGCCAGAGACCCAGTACTTC.